This T cell receptor (beta chain) was recovered during a study of CD8+CD57+ T cells in acquired aplastic anemia. The TCR beta profiling, which covered VDJ combination and CDR3 sequence, was carried out using genomic DNA as the template. TCRdb itself ran the reads through MiXCR, one entry per CDR3 protein. The sample shows about 210,000 distinct CDR3 sequences, over 60% of them seen only once. V was shortened by 7 bases and J by 3 bases, with 13 bases between the two germline ends. The germline V gene has CDR1 SGHNT and CDR2 YYREEE (reference sequence). The CDR3 extends over 13 amino acids. The chain combines TRBV5-4 with TRBJ1-1; tentatively, D is TRBD1 (6 bases). Sequences were obtained from sorted CD4+, CD8+, or CD8+CD57+ T cells (not recorded which) from PBMCs. This TCR derives from a human donor in good health. CDR3 DNA sequence: TGTGCCAGCGTGGGGGCGCGGGACACTGAAGCTTTCTTT. Translating it yields CASVGARDTEAFF.